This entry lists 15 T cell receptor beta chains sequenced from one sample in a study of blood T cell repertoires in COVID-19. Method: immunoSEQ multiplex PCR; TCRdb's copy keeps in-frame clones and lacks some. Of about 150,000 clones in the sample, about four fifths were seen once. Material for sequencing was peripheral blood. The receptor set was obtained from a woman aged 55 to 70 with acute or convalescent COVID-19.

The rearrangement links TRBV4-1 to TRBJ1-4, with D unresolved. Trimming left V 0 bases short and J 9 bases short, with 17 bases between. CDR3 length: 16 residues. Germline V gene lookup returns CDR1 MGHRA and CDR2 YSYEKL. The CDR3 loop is CASSQDPHRPEQKLFF. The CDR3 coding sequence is TGCGCCAGCAGCCAAGATCCCCACCGACCGGAGCAAAAACTGTTTTTT.

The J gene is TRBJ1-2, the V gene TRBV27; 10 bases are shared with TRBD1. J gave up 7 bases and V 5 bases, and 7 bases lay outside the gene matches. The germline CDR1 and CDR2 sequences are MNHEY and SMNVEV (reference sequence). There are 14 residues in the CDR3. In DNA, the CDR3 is TGTGCCAGCAGTCCTTGGGACAGGGGTGGTGGCTACACCTTC. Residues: CASSPWDRGGGYTF.

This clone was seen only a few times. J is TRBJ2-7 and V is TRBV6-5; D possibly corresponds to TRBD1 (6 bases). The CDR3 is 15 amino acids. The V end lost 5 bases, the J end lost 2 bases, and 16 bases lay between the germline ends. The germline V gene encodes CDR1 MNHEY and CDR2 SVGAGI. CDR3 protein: CASSLYRVGTYEQYF. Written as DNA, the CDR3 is TGTGCCAGCAGTCTATACAGGGTTGGAACCTACGAGCAGTACTTC.

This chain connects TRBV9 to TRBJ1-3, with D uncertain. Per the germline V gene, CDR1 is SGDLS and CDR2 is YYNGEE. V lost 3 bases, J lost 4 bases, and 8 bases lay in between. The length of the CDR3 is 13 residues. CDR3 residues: CASSGAEGNTIYF. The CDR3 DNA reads TGTGCCAGCAGCGGAGCTGAAGGAAACACCATATATTTT.

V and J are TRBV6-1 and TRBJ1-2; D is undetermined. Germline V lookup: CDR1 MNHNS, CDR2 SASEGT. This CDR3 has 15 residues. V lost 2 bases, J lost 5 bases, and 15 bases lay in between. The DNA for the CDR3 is TGTGCCAGCAGTGAACAACCCCAAAGCCCTTATGGCTACACCTTC. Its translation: CASSEQPQSPYGYTF.

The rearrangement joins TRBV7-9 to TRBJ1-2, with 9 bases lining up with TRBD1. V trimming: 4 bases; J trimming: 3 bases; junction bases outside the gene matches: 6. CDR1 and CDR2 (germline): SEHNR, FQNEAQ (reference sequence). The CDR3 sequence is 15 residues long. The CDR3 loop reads CASSYTGGFDYGYTF. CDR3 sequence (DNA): TGTGCCAGCAGCTATACAGGGGGCTTTGACTATGGCTACACCTTC.

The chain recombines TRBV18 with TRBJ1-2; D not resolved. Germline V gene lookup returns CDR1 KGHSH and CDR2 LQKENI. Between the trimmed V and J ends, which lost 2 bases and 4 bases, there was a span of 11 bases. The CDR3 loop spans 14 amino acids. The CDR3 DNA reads TGTGCCAGCTCACCAGATGACGGAGGCTATGGCTACACCTTC. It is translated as CASSPDDGGYGYTF.

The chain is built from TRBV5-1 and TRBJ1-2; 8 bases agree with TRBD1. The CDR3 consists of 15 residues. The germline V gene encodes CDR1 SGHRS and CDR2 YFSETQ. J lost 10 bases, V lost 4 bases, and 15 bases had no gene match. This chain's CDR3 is CASSPRSGQGLVYTF. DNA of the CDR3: TGCGCCAGCAGCCCAAGATCCGGACAGGGTTTGGTCTACACCTTC.

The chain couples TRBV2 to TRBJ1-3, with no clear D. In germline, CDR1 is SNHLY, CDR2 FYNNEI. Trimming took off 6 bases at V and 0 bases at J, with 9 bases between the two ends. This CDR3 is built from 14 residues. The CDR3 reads CASRDDYSGNTIYF. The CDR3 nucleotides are TGTGCCAGCAGAGACGACTACTCTGGAAACACCATATATTTT.

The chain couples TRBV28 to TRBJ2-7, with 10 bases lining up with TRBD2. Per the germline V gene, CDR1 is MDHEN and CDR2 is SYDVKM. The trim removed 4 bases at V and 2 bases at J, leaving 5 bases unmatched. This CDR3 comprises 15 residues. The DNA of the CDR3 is TGTGCCAGCAGTTCTATAGCGGGGGGCACCTACGAGCAGTACGTC. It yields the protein CASSSIAGGTYEQYV.

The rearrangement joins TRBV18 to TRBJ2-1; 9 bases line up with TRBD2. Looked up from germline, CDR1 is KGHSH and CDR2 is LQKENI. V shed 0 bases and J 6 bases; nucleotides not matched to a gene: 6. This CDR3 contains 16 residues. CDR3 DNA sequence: TGTGCCAGCTCACCACCAAGACTAGCGGTATCCAATGAGCAGTTCTTC. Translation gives CASSPPRLAVSNEQFF.

The CDR3 spells CASSSETGDWTEAFF. The CDR3 DNA follows: TGTGCCAGCAGTTCAGAGACAGGGGATTGGACTGAAGCTTTCTTT. The V and J genes are TRBV27 and TRBJ1-1, with 8 bases identical to TRBD1. Germline CDR1 MNHEY, CDR2 SMNVEV (reference sequence). CDR3 length: 15 residues. V gave up 4 bases and J gave up 5 bases; unmatched junction bases: 9.

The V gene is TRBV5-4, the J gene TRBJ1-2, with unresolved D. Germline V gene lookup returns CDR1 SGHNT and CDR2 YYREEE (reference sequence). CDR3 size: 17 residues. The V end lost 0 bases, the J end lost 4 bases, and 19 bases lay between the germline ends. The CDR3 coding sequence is TGTGCCAGCAGCTTGGAGGCCAGGTCCACCCGGGGCTATGGCTACACCTTC. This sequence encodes CASSLEARSTRGYGYTF.

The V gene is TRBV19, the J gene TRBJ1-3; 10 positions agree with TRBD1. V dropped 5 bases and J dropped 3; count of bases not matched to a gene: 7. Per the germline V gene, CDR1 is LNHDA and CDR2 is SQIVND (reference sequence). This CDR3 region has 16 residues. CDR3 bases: TGTGCCAGTAGTTCGCGACAGGGGGCGCGTGGAAACACCATATATTTT. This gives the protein CASSSRQGARGNTIYF.

CDR3: CASSGQYTGELFF. CDR3 DNA: TGCGCCAGCAGTGGACAGTACACCGGGGAGCTGTTTTTT. The chain recombines TRBV10-1 with TRBJ2-2; D possibly corresponds to TRBD1 (5 bases). The CDR3 has 13 amino acids. Trimming left V 4 bases short and J 3 bases short, with 6 bases between. Germline V gives CDR1 WNHNN, CDR2 SYGVQD (reference sequence).